Listed here are 21 T cell receptor beta chains from one sample, sequenced in a study of blood T cells in healthy people across ages. A second roughly 6 to 11 cycle PCR used barcoded and J-beta primers. MiXCR, run by TCRdb on the 5' RACE reads, gives a single entry per CDR3 protein. This table has around 280,000 distinct CDR3 sequences, roughly 29% appearing once. The sequencing sample was made of blood. These receptors all come from a woman aged 70-85 years in good health.

This rearrangement joins TRBV7-2 to TRBJ1-1; tentatively, D is TRBD1 (5 bases). Germline values: CDR1 SGHTA, CDR2 FQGNSA. This CDR3 region has 16 residues. Trimming removed 4 bases from V and 4 bases from J, with 19 bases in between. CDR3 sequence (DNA): TGTGCCAGCAGCTCCCCCGGTGAGTCCGGGGGCACTGAAGCTTTCTTT. As protein: CASSSPGESGGTEAFF.

The rearrangement uses TRBV20-1 and TRBJ1-1; D is perhaps TRBD1 (5 bases). From germline, CDR1 is DFQATT and CDR2 SNEGSKA (reference sequence). V was pared by 5 bases and J by 1 base, with 14 bases between. The CDR3 loop spans 14 amino acids. CDR3 sequence: CSAEAGTKNTEAFF. CDR3 in DNA: TGCAGTGCTGAAGCCGGGACTAAGAACACTGAAGCTTTCTTT.

This clonotype came up many times. The V call is TRBV4-2, the J call TRBJ2-4; D not resolved. Trimming cost V 1 base and J 1 base, with 14 bases left between them. CDR1 is LGHNA and CDR2 is YNFKEQ in the germline V gene. The CDR3 runs 17 residues. The CDR3 DNA reads TGTGCCAGCAGCCAAGTAGAACAACCCATTGCCAAAAACATTCAGTACTTC. Its protein is CASSQVEQPIAKNIQYF.

There are a few counts of this clonotype. V usage is TRBV5-1 and J usage is TRBJ2-7, with D unclear. Trimming shortened V by 5 bases and J by 2 bases, and 8 bases separated the two germline ends. The germline V gene has CDR1 SGHRS and CDR2 YFSETQ. The CDR3 consists of 12 residues. Written as DNA, the CDR3 is TGCGCCAGCAGGGCAGAGGCCTACGAGCAGTACTTC. Encoded protein: CASRAEAYEQYF.

The genes are TRBV11-2 and TRBJ2-3; 11 nucleotides agree with TRBD2. V gave up 5 bases and J gave up 3 bases; unmatched junction bases: 4. Germline V CDR1 and CDR2: SGHAT, FQNNGV. The CDR3 consists of 15 residues. CDR3 coding DNA: TGTGCCAGCAGCACTGGACTAGCGGGTACAGATACGCAGTATTTT. Translating gives CASSTGLAGTDTQYF.

V is TRBV7-9 and J is TRBJ2-7; D tentatively reads TRBD1 or TRBD2 (5 bases each). The CDR3 has 14 residues. Per germline, CDR1 SEHNR and CDR2 FQNEAQ (reference sequence). V was trimmed by 3 bases and J by 7 bases, leaving 16 bases between them. DNA of the CDR3: TGTGCCAGCAGCTTGGCTGGGGACGGCGGGGAGCAGTACTTC. Protein sequence: CASSLAGDGGEQYF.

This clonotype showed up just a few times. CDR3 sequence reads: CASGGVPTQETQYF. The CDR3 DNA follows: TGTGCCAGCGGAGGGGTCCCTACGCAAGAGACCCAGTACTTC. The chain is built from TRBV2 and TRBJ2-5, with D possibly matching TRBD2 (6 bases). V lost 8 bases, J lost 2 bases, and 15 bases lay in between. Germline values: CDR1 SNHLY, CDR2 FYNNEI. The length of the CDR3 is 14 residues.

The sample holds a few counts of this clonotype. The chain links TRBV6-1 to TRBJ1-2; a weak D match, TRBD1 (6 bases). V was shortened by 6 bases and J by 8 bases, with 25 bases between the two germline ends. The CDR3 extends over 16 amino acids. Germline assignment: CDR1 MNHNS and CDR2 SASEGT. The CDR3 protein is CASRGGRTEVIMGYTF. The CDR3 coding sequence is TGTGCCAGCAGGGGGGGGCGGACAGAAGTCATCATGGGCTACACCTTC.

The chain carries TRBV7-8 and TRBJ2-1; TRBD2 might be the D (6 bases). The germline CDR1 and CDR2 sequences are SGHVS and FQNEAQ. Trimming took 10 bases from V and 10 from J, leaving 11 bases between them. The length of the CDR3 is 10 residues. CDR3 coding DNA: TGTGCCACCAGACTAGTCGAGCAGTTCTTC. This sequence encodes CATRLVEQFF. Supplemented by reference TRBV7-8 and TRBJ2-1, the full variable domain reads GAGVSQSPRYKVAKRGQDVALRCDPISGHVSLFWYQQALGQGPEFLTYFQNEAQLDKSGLPSDRFFAERPEGSVSTLKIQRTQQEDSAVYLCATRLVEQFFGPGTRLTVL.

The rearrangement links TRBV29-1 to TRBJ1-2; 10 bases match TRBD1. Germline CDR1 and CDR2: SQVTM and ANQGSEA. The CDR3 has 13 amino acids. J was trimmed by 7 bases and V by 6 bases; bases with no gene match: 8. This CDR3 reads CSVAGTGDGGYTF. CDR3 coding DNA: TGCAGCGTAGCCGGGACAGGGGATGGTGGCTACACCTTC.

The chain links TRBV15 to TRBJ1-5, with unresolved D. Looked up from germline, CDR1 is LNHNV and CDR2 is YYDKDF (reference sequence). This CDR3 spans 13 amino acids. Trimming removed 6 bases at V and 3 bases at J, with 9 bases between. This chain's CDR3 is CATRGSLNQPQHF. The CDR3 region has the DNA TGTGCCACCAGGGGGTCCCTCAATCAGCCCCAGCATTTT.

This clonotype has only a few counts. The chain is built from TRBV20-1 and TRBJ2-7; 12 bases agree with TRBD2. The CDR3 is 16 residues long. Germline V CDR1 and CDR2: DFQATT, SNEGSKA (reference sequence). Trimming cost V 6 bases and J 7 bases; bases outside gene matches: 16. In nucleotides, the CDR3 is TGCAGTGCGAACCCTTCTAGCGGGAGGGCCTCGAGAGAGCAGTACTTC. It yields the protein CSANPSSGRASREQYF.

The chain uses TRBV7-9 and TRBJ1-4; D perhaps matches TRBD1 (6 bases). V was clipped by 5 bases and J by 5 bases, with 15 bases between them. CDR3 length: 15 amino acids. Germline V gives CDR1 SEHNR, CDR2 FQNEAQ (reference sequence). The CDR3 coding sequence is TGTGCCAGCAGCCATTCCGGACAGCTGAATGAAAAACTGTTTTTT. Translated: CASSHSGQLNEKLFF. Complete variable domain (other parts from reference TRBV7-9 and TRBJ1-4): DTGVSQNPRHKITKRGQNVTFRCDPISEHNRLYWYRQTLGQGPEFLTYFQNEAQLEKSRLLSDRFSAERPKGSFSTLEIQRTEQGDSAMYLCASSHSGQLNEKLFFGSGTQLSVL.

CDR3: CASSFGLGGYGYTF. The CDR3 DNA sequence: TGTGCCAGCAGTTTTGGACTGGGGGGCTATGGCTACACCTTC. The rearrangement joins TRBV28 to TRBJ1-2; D may be TRBD1 (5 bases). CDR1 MDHEN and CDR2 SYDVKM come from the germline V gene. The CDR3 length is 14 residues. V lost 3 bases, J lost 4 bases, and 12 bases lay in between.

The rearrangement uses TRBV2 and TRBJ2-2, with TRBD1 matching 11 bases. V lost 6 bases to trimming and J lost 10 bases; unmatched junction nucleotides: 7. Germline lookup yields CDR1 SNHLY and CDR2 FYNNEI. The CDR3 contains 14 residues. CDR3 in amino acids: CASRGQGAYEELFF. CDR3 coding DNA: TGTGCCAGCAGAGGACAGGGGGCGTACGAGGAGCTGTTTTTT.

On this clonotype itself: A read error may produce the germline difference seen at one junction end. The CDR3 sequence: CAISGTGVEKLFF. The DNA for the CDR3 is TGTGCCATCTCCGGGACAGGGGTTGAAAAACTGTTCTTT. The chain is built from TRBV6-1 and TRBJ1-4; 10 bases are a match to TRBD1. Germline V gene data show CDR1 as MNHNS and CDR2 as SASEGT. The length of the CDR3 is 13 residues.

This clonotype was seen only a few times. In DNA form, the CDR3 reads TGTGCCAGCAGTTACCCGGTCCAGAATCAGCCCCAGCATTTT. Translated, it gives CASSYPVQNQPQHF. This sequence joins TRBV6-6 and TRBJ1-5; D is ambiguous. This CDR3 contains 14 residues. The germline V and J ends were trimmed by 2 bases and 4 bases, with 9 bases remaining between them. Germline assignment: CDR1 MNHNY and CDR2 SVGAGI (reference sequence).

This clonotype was seen only a few times. The chain is built from TRBV12-3 or TRBV12-4 and TRBJ1-4, with D uncertain. This CDR3 spans 14 amino acids. Trimming left V 4 bases short and J 5 bases short, with 11 bases between. The CDR3 DNA follows: TGTGCCAGCAGTTCTTTGGTTGTAAATGAAAAACTGTTTTTT. Its translation: CASSSLVVNEKLFF.

This clonotype has more than one count but fewer than ten. This chain uses TRBV7-9 with TRBJ2-7, with D unresolved. Deletions cut 5 bases from V and 0 bases from J, with 14 bases between. Per the germline V gene, CDR1 is SEHNR and CDR2 is FQNEAQ (reference sequence). This CDR3 has 15 amino acids. CDR3 coding DNA: TGTGCCAGCAGCCCCAAAGGGCTTAGCTCCTACGAGCAGTACTTC. Its protein product is CASSPKGLSSYEQYF. Combining the CDR3 with reference TRBV7-9 and TRBJ2-7 gives the whole variable domain DTGVSQNPRHKITKRGQNVTFRCDPISEHNRLYWYRQTLGQGPEFLTYFQNEAQLEKSRLLSDRFSAERPKGSFSTLEIQRTEQGDSAMYLCASSPKGLSSYEQYFGPGTRLTVT.

This clonotype was counted many times. The chain joins TRBV29-1 to TRBJ2-4; weak D call: TRBD2 (5 bases). CDR3 size: 11 residues. Germline V gene lookup returns CDR1 SQVTM and CDR2 ANQGSEA. Trimming removed 4 bases at V and 7 bases at J, with 8 bases between. The CDR3 DNA sequence: TGCAGCGTTGTGGAGGTGAACATTCAGTACTTC. It specifies CSVVEVNIQYF.

The chain is built from TRBV5-1 and TRBJ2-6; D unresolved. Germline V gene data show CDR1 as SGHRS and CDR2 as YFSETQ. V was trimmed by 2 bases and J by 2 bases, leaving 5 bases between them. This CDR3 spans 14 amino acids. The CDR3 loop reads CASSFTAGANVLTF. CDR3 nucleotides: TGCGCCAGCAGCTTCACAGCTGGGGCCAACGTCCTGACTTTC.